This T cell receptor beta chain originates from a study of regulatory T cells in long-lasting Graves disease. Study context: Graves' patients, newly diagnosed, had taken antithyroid drugs under 3 months.

Noted time point: newly diagnosed GD, antithyroid drugs for less than 3 months. Scientists built the TCR library using RNA that was extracted from PBMCs. Recruitment took place at an endocrinology department in Xi'an, China. Notes on the study in general: Persistent disease showed a preference for TRBV28, TRBJ1-2 and TRBJ2-5.

Trimming shortened V by 0 bases and J by 4 bases, and 13 bases separated the two germline ends. CDR1 and CDR2 from the germline V gene are GTSNPN and SVGIG (reference sequence). The CDR3 consists of 15 residues. With iRepertoire HTBI primers and Arm-PCR of CDR3 regions, TCR beta libraries were built. TCRdb re-derived calls from the multiplex PCR reads in MiXCR, one entry per CDR3 protein. This table holds more than 350,000 distinct CDR3 sequences, under 15% found once. Note on this clonotype: Its antigen is as yet unknown.

These data were likewise used in another study, on T cells in Graves' hyperthyroidism and ophthalmopathy. This second study notes: Blood shared most expanded thyroid clonotypes above 0.001.

This receptor was taken from a woman in her twenties or thirties with Graves disease. This sequence joins TRBV30 and TRBJ1-3; D uncertain. Sample: peripheral blood mononuclear cells (PBMCs), taken at new diagnosis, from a patient treated with antithyroid drugs. As DNA, the CDR3 is TGTGCCTGGAGTGTCCACACCTCAAACGGAAACACCATATATTTT. It encodes CAWSVHTSNGNTIYF.